The T cell receptor (beta chain) under discussion was sequenced for a study of T cell responses to AZD1222 COVID-19 vaccine (dated by TCRdb to about 2021). Background on the whole study: TCR sequencing covered 233 trial participants: 200 to 220 given two doses of AZD1222 and around 25 given two doses of MenACWY control vaccine. Trial participants were enrolled by age into subgroups of 18-55, 56-69 and 70-plus years, and around 150, 28 and 57 TCR-sequenced participants, respectively, were included in these subgroups.

The CDR3 regions of human TCRbeta chains were analyzed by immunosequencing. The authors processed their data as follows. TCRs in the repertoires were compared against a reference library of SARS-CoV-2-specific TCRs that had been generated with the MIRA antigen-specificity platform. Breadth was defined as the fraction of unique TCRs that were SARS-CoV-2-associated. Depth was defined as the fraction of total T cells that were SARS-CoV-2-associated. Using the MIRA data, each spike-specific TCR was mapped to the spike region that the TCR reacts to and placed in a CD4 or CD8 class. Log10-transformed breadth and depth values were compared by one-way ANOVA with Sidak's multiple comparisons tests. What TCRdb holds here is the immuneACCESS table cut down to in-frame rearrangements. Part of the clones is not present; checked against another copy, under half of the missing clones reflect an unresolved V gene, and the others are unexplained. The D gene and trimming were derived from the DNA, and the V and J assignments and clone size from that table. The sample table records 100,000 to 140,000 clones; 80% to 95% of these occur just once. The ten largest clonotypes hold 6.2% of the sample.

Trimming at the junction amounts to 0 bases on V and 10 bases on J, and the germline ends lie 13 bases apart. From the germline V gene, CDR1 is LGHNA and CDR2 is YSLEER. CDR3 length: 14 amino acids, cysteine to phenylalanine. Only the CDR3 part of the read is kept: 42 bases, read in frame from the first base. To note about this clone: There is no known antigen for this receptor. Base-call qualities are not available, and no considerably larger clone is one nucleotide away.

The sample's time point label, in plain terms: about 28 days (+/-7) after the second vaccine dose. Because spike-specific TCR depth and breadth did not differ between the two schedules, AZD1222 recipients who got a second dose at roughly 4 weeks were pooled with those who got a second dose at roughly 12 weeks. Samples from vaccinated people were obtained from the UK trials COV001 and COV002, which included a single-blind randomized controlled phase 2/3 trial of AZD1222 (ChAdOx1 nCoV-19) in healthy adults. For TCRbeta chain sequencing, PBMC samples from trial participants were taken at day 0 and at day 28 after the second dose. Overall results and qualifications from the work: Reportedly, close to half of the unique spike-specific TCRs recognized epitopes lying outside the regions that are mutated in the B.1.351 and B.1.1.7 variants. The 56-69-year group was small, and its depth increase did not reach significance, likely because of low power. Participants were mostly white British, with more females than males. The authors suggested clonal diversity may have been underestimated. Conclusions about previously exposed vaccinees are limited because only a handful of AZD1222 recipients were SARS-CoV-2 seropositive at baseline. A significant rise in spike-specific TCR breadth and depth was observed after two AZD1222 doses relative to day 0 and relative to MenACWY recipients. Because no day 14 peak-response samples were available, repertoires were characterized only after the peak T cell response. Vaccine-associated CD4 TCRs spanned the whole spike protein, with dominant responses in regions 160-218 and 743-854.

This clonotype originated in an adult who received the AZD1222 COVID-19 vaccine. The chain joins TRBV4-3 to TRBJ1-5, with no D gene named confidently. The starting material was peripheral blood, obtained 28 days after the second AZD1222 dose. The nucleotide sequence reads as follows: TGCGCCAGCAGCCAAGATCGGGGTCCAATTCCCCAGCATTTT. Its protein is CASSQDRGPIPQHF.